The 16 T cell receptor beta chains below were found in one sample sequenced in a study of blood T cells in healthy people across ages. The second PCR ran about 6 to 11 cycles with a sample-barcoded 5' primer and J-beta primers. Each CDR3 protein is one row after TCRdb ran MiXCR on the 5' RACE reads. The table includes roughly 2 million distinct CDR3 sequences, 49% detected once. The sequencing input was blood. These receptors all stem from a middle-aged woman in good health.

This clonotype was seen a handful of times. The chain combines TRBV7-2 with TRBJ2-1; 11 bases line up with TRBD2. This CDR3 is built from 15 residues. The germline CDR1 and CDR2 sequences are SGHTA and FQGNSA. Trimming removed 5 bases from V and 9 bases from J; junction bases left unmatched: 9. Here the CDR3 DNA reads TGTGCCAGCAGCATTAGCGGGGGGGCCTTGGGTGAGCAGTTCTTC. It yields the protein CASSISGGALGEQFF.

This clonotype was recorded once. The chain links TRBV6-5 to TRBJ1-5, with 7 bases aligning to TRBD1. Trimming took 5 bases from V and 4 from J; bases not matched to a gene: 8. Germline V gene sequence: CDR1 MNHEY, CDR2 SVGAGI. The CDR3 is made up of 15 amino acids. CDR3 amino acids: CASSSFGQENQPQHF. CDR3 sequence (DNA): TGTGCCAGCAGTAGTTTCGGACAGGAGAATCAGCCCCAGCATTTT.

The chain combines TRBV28 with TRBJ2-5; D is ambiguous. CDR3 length: 14 residues. V was clipped by 1 base and J by 2 bases, with 8 bases between them. The germline gives CDR1 MDHEN, CDR2 SYDVKM. CDR3 nucleotide sequence: TGTGCCAGCAGTTTATTTGACTTTCAAGAGACCCAGTACTTC. Translating it yields CASSLFDFQETQYF.

V and J are TRBV4-2 and TRBJ2-1; 9 bases line up with TRBD2. Germline values: CDR1 LGHNA, CDR2 YNFKEQ. The CDR3 extends over 18 amino acids. V shed 0 bases, J shed 10 bases, and the junction held 16 bases outside the gene matches. The CDR3 DNA is TGTGCCAGCAGCCAAGATCCCTCTAGCGGGGTGCCCCAAGGGGAGCAGTTCTTC. Its protein is CASSQDPSSGVPQGEQFF.

The chain recombines TRBV27 with TRBJ2-1, with 7 bases aligning to TRBD1. V shed 2 bases and J 6 bases; nucleotides not matched to a gene: 7. Germline loops: CDR1 MNHEY, CDR2 SMNVEV (reference sequence). CDR3 length: 15 residues. The CDR3 loop reads CASSLDRVSINEQFF. CDR3 nucleotides: TGTGCCAGCAGTTTAGACAGGGTATCAATCAATGAGCAGTTCTTC.

This chain links TRBV13 with TRBJ2-3; no clear D gene. V was trimmed by 3 bases and J by 4 bases, leaving 11 bases between them. The CDR3 has 14 residues. Germline lookup yields CDR1 PRHDT and CDR2 FYEKMQ (reference sequence). CDR3 amino acids: CASSFGDISDTQYF. The DNA for the CDR3 is TGTGCCAGCAGCTTTGGGGATATCTCAGATACGCAGTATTTT.

The chain recombines TRBV2 with TRBJ2-6; possibly TRBD1 or TRBD2 for D (5 bases each). The CDR3 has 16 residues. Looked up from germline, CDR1 is SNHLY and CDR2 is FYNNEI. V was clipped by 6 bases and J by 4 bases, with 16 bases between them. DNA for the CDR3: TGTGCCAGCAGCCAATACGCAGGGACCGGGGCCAACGTCCTGACTTTC. Its protein product is CASSQYAGTGANVLTF.

The table lists this clonotype with a few counts. The CDR3 coding sequence is TGTGCCAGCTCACCAGCCCGGACGGGAACTTATGGCTACACCTTC. This gives the protein CASSPARTGTYGYTF. The chain combines TRBV18 with TRBJ1-2; D gene unclear. V was cut by 2 bases and J by 5 bases, with 15 bases left in between. There are 15 residues in the CDR3. Germline V gene data show CDR1 as KGHSH and CDR2 as LQKENI.

The gene calls are TRBV20-1 and TRBJ1-1, with TRBD1 identical over 7 bases. The CDR3 has 13 amino acids. Trimming at V came to 1 base and at J to 7 bases, leaving 6 bases not matched to a gene. From germline, CDR1 is DFQATT and CDR2 SNEGSKA (reference sequence). CDR3 coding DNA: TGCAGTGCTAGAGGACAGGGTGGGCGTGAAGCTTTCTTT. Protein: CSARGQGGREAFF.

The J gene is TRBJ2-5, the V gene TRBV28; 9 bases line up with TRBD2. CDR3 length: 16 amino acids. CDR1 is MDHEN, CDR2 SYDVKM, per germline. V lost 6 bases and J lost 4; bases outside the gene matches: 12. CDR3 in amino acids: CASSLRAGGNGETQYF. The CDR3 DNA is TGTGCCAGCAGCCTACGGGCGGGGGGGAACGGAGAGACCCAGTACTTC.

This chain links TRBV7-2 with TRBJ1-6, with D unresolved. The CDR3 has 15 residues. V was trimmed by 5 bases and J by 7 bases, leaving 15 bases between them. CDR1 SGHTA and CDR2 FQGNSA come from the germline V gene. For the CDR3, the DNA is TGTGCCAGCAGCCCCCTGACCGATGCGAATTCACCCCTCCACTTT. Protein product: CASSPLTDANSPLHF.

This clonotype was found once. This sequence joins TRBV28 and TRBJ1-2; D perhaps matches TRBD1 (6 bases). The CDR3 is 15 amino acids. Germline CDR1 and CDR2: MDHEN and SYDVKM. V lost 6 bases, J lost 2 bases, and 16 bases lay in between. CDR3: CASSTIWGQNYGYTF. Written as DNA, the CDR3 is TGTGCCAGCAGCACAATTTGGGGGCAGAACTATGGCTACACCTTC.

This clonotype was seen more than once but under ten times. The chain links TRBV28 to TRBJ2-7, with 10 bases that match TRBD1. Unmatched junction bases numbered 9, after V lost 6 bases and J lost 10 bases. The CDR3 runs 13 residues. CDR1 and CDR2 from the germline V gene are MDHEN and SYDVKM. The CDR3 DNA is TGTGCCAGCAGGCAGCTGGACAGGGGGTACCAGTACTTC. Residues: CASRQLDRGYQYF.

This clonotype was counted only a few times. The junction departs from germline at one end; a sequencing error may be responsible. The V call is TRBV20-1, the J call TRBJ2-1; 13 nucleotides align to TRBD2. This CDR3 is 13 amino acids long. Looked up from germline, CDR1 is DFQATT and CDR2 is SNEGSKA (reference sequence). The CDR3 DNA follows: TGCAGTACTAGCGGGGGGGCCTATAATGAGCAGTTCTTC. This encodes CSTSGGAYNEQFF.

This sequence joins TRBV2 and TRBJ1-2, with 7 bases that match TRBD1. The CDR3 is 12 residues long. Germline trimming cut 9 bases from V and 6 bases from J; bases unmatched to any gene: 7. In germline, CDR1 is SNHLY, CDR2 FYNNEI. The CDR3 sequence is CARSLTGDGYTF. Written as DNA, the CDR3 is TGTGCCAGGAGCCTTACAGGGGATGGCTACACCTTC.

In its sample, this clonotype was seen a few times. V and J are TRBV11-2 and TRBJ2-7, with D perhaps matching TRBD2 (5 bases). From germline, CDR1 is SGHAT and CDR2 FQNNGV. V lost 3 bases and J 7 bases, leaving 22 bases between the germline ends. There are 16 residues in the CDR3. CDR3 DNA sequence: TGTGCCAGCAGCTTGGAGGAAAGGGTTTTTCGACGGGAGCAGTACTTC. Encoded protein: CASSLEERVFRREQYF.